This T cell receptor (beta chain) was sequenced for a study of T cells in Graves' hyperthyroidism and ophthalmopathy. This CDR3 spans 13 amino acids. The V and J ends lost 4 bases and 4 bases respectively, with 8 bases between them. From germline, CDR1 is SGHNT and CDR2 YENEEA. This clonotype was picked up many times. Amplified TCR beta CDR3 regions derived from RNA transcripts. In the first-round RT-PCR of the TCR CDR3, the HTBI primer set was used. MiXCR was run by TCRdb on the multiplex PCR reads, yielding one entry per CDR3 protein. The table lists around 240,000 distinct CDR3 sequences, less than 15% of them singletons.

Specimen: blood. The receptor was isolated from a woman between 35 and 50 years old with Graves' hyperthyroidism that later progressed to Graves' ophthalmopathy. The rearrangement joins TRBV11-3 to TRBJ1-3; unclear D gene. The CDR3 loop is CASSSELGNTIYF. DNA for the CDR3: TGTGCCAGCAGCTCAGAGCTCGGAAACACCATATATTTT.